This T cell receptor beta chain was recorded in a study of blood T cell repertoires in COVID-19. Trimming took 2 bases from V and 0 from J; bases not matched to a gene: 6. Germline V gene data show CDR1 as MNHEY and CDR2 as SMNVEV (reference sequence). This CDR3 has 17 residues. Libraries were prepared by immunoSEQ multiplex PCR; TCRdb keeps only in-frame clonotypes and omits some of them. Among about 400,000 clones listed, approximately 86% were seen once. Cohort assignment relied on participant-reported clinical history. V gene TRBV27 combines with J gene TRBJ1-3; 8 positions match TRBD1. The sequencing sample was made of PBMCs or T cells enriched from blood (not recorded which). This receptor was taken from a middle-aged woman with acute COVID-19. CDR3 amino acids: CASSLRGQESSGNTIYF. For the CDR3, the DNA is TGTGCCAGCAGTTTAAGGGGACAGGAGAGCTCTGGAAACACCATATATTTT.